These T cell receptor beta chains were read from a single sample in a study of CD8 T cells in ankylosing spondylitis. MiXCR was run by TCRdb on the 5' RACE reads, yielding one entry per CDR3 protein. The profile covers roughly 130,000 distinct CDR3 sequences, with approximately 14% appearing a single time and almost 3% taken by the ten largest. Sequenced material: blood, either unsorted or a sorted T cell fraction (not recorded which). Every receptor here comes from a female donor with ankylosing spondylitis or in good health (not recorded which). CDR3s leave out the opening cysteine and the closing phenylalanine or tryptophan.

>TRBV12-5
ASGDLPGELF
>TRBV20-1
SARETGNSNQPQY
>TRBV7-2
ASSLVSDQPQH
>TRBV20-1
SARGTLSYGYT
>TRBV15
ATSRDMGAGSYEQY
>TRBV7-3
ASSETGTTYNEQF
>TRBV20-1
SARLTGSGNTIY
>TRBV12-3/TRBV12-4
ASTQKSTGELF
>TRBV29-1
SVEEGSGRPDTQY
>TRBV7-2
ASSLDGLVGGYT
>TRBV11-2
ASSPTSLETQY
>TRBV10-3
AISVTLGTDTQY
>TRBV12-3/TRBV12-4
ASSRADRGQQY
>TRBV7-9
ASSSIPEAF
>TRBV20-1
SARVRSGEQY
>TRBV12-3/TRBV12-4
ASILGTGGREQY
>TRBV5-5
ASSLTGTSSGNTIY
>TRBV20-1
SAGGPAGINNEQF
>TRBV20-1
SARDGRDEREEGLHGELF
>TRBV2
ASSRTSGSPHEQF
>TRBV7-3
ASSPGFSSGANVLT
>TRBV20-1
SARTSVTDTQY
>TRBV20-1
SASGRGSGTGELF
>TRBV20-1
SASLGGGTEAF
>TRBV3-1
ASSPKGTNQF
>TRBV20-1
SAPKQGTDTQY
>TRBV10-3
AINGGTDTQY
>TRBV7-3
ASSSTGNSEQF
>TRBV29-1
SAGNEETQY
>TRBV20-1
SARDLAGATVGDQETQY
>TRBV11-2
ASSPVSHYNEQF
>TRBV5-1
ASSQIAGGITDTQY
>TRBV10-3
AISITGTAPNYGYT
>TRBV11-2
ASSPRRTTMYNEQF
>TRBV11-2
ASSLEVGLLDSYNEQF
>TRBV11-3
ASSRTSGRLNTGELF
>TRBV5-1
ASSLTTPGDTQY
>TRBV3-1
ASSQSGTALSSGNTIY
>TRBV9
ASNEGALGKSDTQY
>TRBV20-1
SARWTGTGTNYGYT
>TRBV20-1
VDQPQH
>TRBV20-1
SAGSVFQETQY
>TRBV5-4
ASSWDPRPSGGITGGTQY
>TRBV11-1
ASSRGQASSYEQY
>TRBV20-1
SAGLAGRETQY
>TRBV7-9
ASSSSGTDHHEQY
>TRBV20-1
SARGLRDPGELF
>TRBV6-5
ASSYSGPSGGIRETQY
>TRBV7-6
ASSLDPAGFNEQF
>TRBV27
ASGRGPTYEQY
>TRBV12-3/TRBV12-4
ASTITAGGMNTGELF
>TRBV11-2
ASSASSGTTGSYEQY
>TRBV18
ASSPTQVQETQY
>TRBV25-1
ASSTGTYNEQF
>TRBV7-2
ASSPMTGGDYGYT
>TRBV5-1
ASSLGQGYLNTEAF
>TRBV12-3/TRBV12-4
ASSSTGGRNPEQY
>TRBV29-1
SVESDSYEQY
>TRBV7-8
ASSLAQAAYGYT
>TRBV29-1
SVATVSGNTIY